The present entry profiles one T cell receptor (beta chain) with its context. The data were taken from a study of blood T cell repertoires in COVID-19. With V trimmed by 1 base and J by 2 bases, 6 bases remained unmatched. The CDR3 runs 16 residues. Germline CDR1 and CDR2: MNHNS and SASEGT. Under the authors' procedure: Amplification of reference gene primers was used by the study to estimate nucleated cell counts. The assay was immunoSEQ multiplex PCR, and TCRdb's table has in-frame clones only and misses some. D and trimming were read from the DNA, whereas the V and J calls and clone size are those reported in that table. The sample consists of 200,000 to 250,000 clones, about four fifths of them appearing once.

The sequenced sample was peripheral blood. This TCR derives from a man older than 75 with acute or convalescent COVID-19. V gene TRBV6-1 combines with J gene TRBJ2-7; TRBD2 matches at 9 bases. The CDR3 here is CASSEVVTSGTYEQYF. CDR3 in DNA: TGTGCCAGCAGTGAAGTTGTGACTAGCGGAACCTACGAGCAGTACTTC.